The 23 T cell receptor beta chains below come from one sample, sequenced in a study of tissue T cells after allogeneic stem cell transplantation. The sample's time point: mouse harvest day 14 after allogeneic transplant. Mouse grafts combined 10^7 T-cell-depleted bone marrow cells with 10^6 splenic CD5+ T cells. TCRdb keeps only in-frame clones here, not all; method: immunoSEQ multiplex PCR. The table shows more than 2,500 clones, with approximately 48% occurring only once. Sample: lymph node tissue. Receptor source: a female BALB/c mouse given C57BL/6 T cells with graft-versus-host disease after an allogeneic hematopoietic cell transplant.

In the case of this clone: The gene symbols are mouse symbols. The CDR3 end falls 1 residue outside the read, so it is completed with the germline J gene. This chain uses TRBV3 with TRBJ2-7; 7 nucleotides match TRBD2. Germline CDR1 is SNHLY and CDR2 is FYNGKV (reference sequence). The ends lost 3 bases at V and 0 bases at J; junction bases unmatched: 2. The CDR3 has 14 amino acids. The DNA read from the CDR3 is TGTGCCAGCAGCTTCGGGGGGGGCTCCTATGAACAGTAC. It yields the protein CASSFGGGSYEQY. Given in full, the CDR3 is CASSFGGGSYEQYF.

Points on this clone: Each gene name is a mouse one. The sequence runs out 1 residue before the end of the CDR3; the remainder is reconstructed from the germline J gene. This chain joins TRBV31 and TRBJ2-7; D gene uncertain. This CDR3 is built from 10 residues. In germline, CDR1 is GKSSPN, CDR2 SITVG. Trimming cost V 0 bases and J 6 bases, with 3 bases left between them. The CDR3 bases that were read are TGTGCCTGGAGTCTGGGTGAACAGTAC. This sequence encodes CAWSLGEQY. The full CDR3 is CAWSLGEQYF. The full variable domain, with the rest looked up from reference TRBV31 and TRBJ2-7, is AQTIHQWPVAEIKAVGSPLSLGCTIKGKSSPNLYWYWQATGGTLQQLFYSITVGQVESVVQLNLSASRPKDDQFILSTEKLLLSHSGFYLCAWSLGEQYFGPGTRLTVL.

Worth noting for this clone: Gene names denote mouse genes. The DNA ends 1 residue before the CDR3 does, and the rest of the CDR3 is filled in from the germline J gene. The V and J genes are TRBV26 and TRBJ1-4, with 8 bases identical to TRBD1. J gave up 3 bases and V 7 bases, and 4 bases lay outside the gene matches. This CDR3 comprises 14 residues. Germline CDR1 and CDR2: KGHPV and FQNQEV (reference sequence). Incomplete CDR3 DNA: TGTGCCAGCACTCAGGGGGCCGCCAACGAAAGATTATTT. This codes for CASTQGAANERLF. The entire CDR3 sequence reads CASTQGAANERLFF.

Notes on this clone: Gene names are mouse gene names. The CDR3 end is not reached by the read, which stops 1 residue before it; the germline J gene fills it in. J is TRBJ2-3 and V is TRBV3; 9 bases align to TRBD1. The junction had 6 bases not matched to a gene; V was cut back by 5 bases and J by 3 bases. The CDR3 length is 15 residues. Germline CDR1 SNHLY, CDR2 FYNGKV (reference sequence). CDR3 DNA, as far as it was read: TGTGCCAGCAGCGCGGGACAGGGAGGGGCAGAAACGCTGTAT. It encodes CASSAGQGGAETLY. The complete CDR3 sequence is CASSAGQGGAETLYF.

A note on this clone: The gene symbols are mouse symbols. The read ends 1 residue before the CDR3 terminus; that terminus is restored from the germline J gene. The rearrangement links TRBV15 to TRBJ1-3; a possible D gene is TRBD1 (5 bases). Germline V gene data show CDR1 as SGHND and CDR2 as FRSKSL. V lost 6 bases and J 0 bases, leaving 9 bases between the germline ends. This CDR3 is built from 14 residues. The CDR3 sequence is CASRRQLSGNTLYF. Incomplete CDR3 DNA: TGTGCCAGCAGGAGACAGCTTTCTGGAAATACGCTCTAT.

This clone has a handful of counts. Gene names refer to mouse genes. The missing CDR3 end, 1 residue past where the read stops, is filled in from the germline J gene. The chain is built from TRBV26 and TRBJ2-7; the D gene is possibly TRBD1 (5 bases). The CDR3 length is 14 residues. CDR1 is KGHPV and CDR2 is FQNQEV in the germline V gene (reference sequence). Trimming removed 2 bases from V and 0 bases from J, with 8 bases in between. CDR3 sequence: CASSLGQSSYEQYF. Partial CDR3 DNA: TGTGCCAGCAGTCTGGGACAAAGCTCCTATGAACAGTAC.

With respect to this clone: Any gene name here is a mouse gene name. The observed sequence ends 1 residue before the CDR3 terminus, with the missing tail filled in from the germline J gene. This sequence joins TRBV12-1 and TRBJ2-1, with 14 bases identical to TRBD2. This CDR3 contains 16 residues. The junction had 3 bases not matched to a gene; V was cut back by 3 bases and J by 3 bases. Germline V gene lookup returns CDR1 SGHSN and CDR2 HYEKVE. The CDR3 region is CASSRGLGGRYAEQFF. CDR3 DNA (partial): TGTGCCAGCTCTAGGGGACTGGGGGGGCGCTATGCTGAGCAGTTC.

About this clone itself: The gene names given are mouse names. The read comes to an end 1 residue before the CDR3 does, leaving the germline J gene to fill in the end. This sequence joins TRBV19 and TRBJ2-5; 9 bases map to TRBD1. With V trimmed by 4 bases and J by 6 bases, 3 bases remained unmatched. This CDR3 is 13 amino acids long. Looked up from germline, CDR1 is FNHDT and CDR2 is SITEND (reference sequence). The CDR3 spells CASSWDREDTQYF. CDR3 bases read: TGTGCCAGCAGTTGGGACAGGGAGGACACCCAGTAC.

As for this clone: Gene names denote mouse genes. The read ends 1 residue early relative to the CDR3; the germline J gene fills the gap. V gene TRBV12-2 combines with J gene TRBJ2-7, with D tentatively TRBD2 (6 bases). V lost 0 bases, J lost 3 bases, and 11 bases lay in between. CDR3 length equals 14 residues. The germline V gene encodes CDR1 SGHLS and CDR2 HYDKME. The DNA read from the CDR3 is TGTGCCAGCTCTCTCGATGGGGGAGGCTATGAACAGTAC. Encoded protein: CASSLDGGGYEQY. The full CDR3 sequence reads CASSLDGGGYEQYF.

This clone came up a few times. Gene names and germline refer to mouse. The read ends 1 residue shy of where the CDR3 ends; the end is completed using the germline J gene. V and J are TRBV16 and TRBJ2-7; the D gene could be TRBD1 or TRBD2 (6 bases each). V gave up 1 base and J gave up 3 bases, with 10 bases separating them. CDR1 and CDR2 from the germline V gene are SGHSA and FRNQAP. The CDR3 spans 14 residues. CDR3 bases read: TGTGCAAGCAGCTTAGGTGGGGGCTTCTATGAACAGTAC. It is translated as CASSLGGGFYEQY. The full CDR3 sequence reads CASSLGGGFYEQYF.

This clone came up once. Mouse names are used for the genes. The read terminates 1 residue before the CDR3 end, so the remaining end is supplied by the germline J gene. The chain employs TRBV3 and TRBJ1-1, with a possible D match to TRBD1 (6 bases). The germline CDR1 and CDR2 sequences are SNHLY and FYNGKV (reference sequence). V dropped 4 bases and J dropped 1 base, with 7 bases sitting between them. The length of the CDR3 is 13 residues. The covered CDR3 bases are TGTGCCAGCAGCTCGGGACAAAACACAGAAGTCTTC. Its translation: CASSSGQNTEVF. In full, the CDR3 is CASSSGQNTEVFF.

In this sample, this clone is large. Gene names and germline refer to mouse. The CDR3 end lies 1 residue beyond the end of the read and is filled in from the germline J gene. The rearrangement uses TRBV15 and TRBJ2-1, with TRBD2 matching 9 bases. The CDR3 consists of 16 residues. V dropped 1 base and J dropped 3; count of bases not matched to a gene: 4. Germline CDR1 SGHND, CDR2 FRSKSL. The CDR3 here is CASSLEAGGVYAEQFF. CDR3 DNA, as far as it was read: TGTGCCAGCAGTTTAGAAGCTGGGGGGGTCTATGCTGAGCAGTTC.

As to this clone: Gene names follow the mouse nomenclature. The CDR3 extends 1 residue past the end of the read, so its final part is completed from the germline J gene. V usage is TRBV12-2 and J usage is TRBJ2-4, with 14 bases that match TRBD2. Trimming cost V 0 bases and J 6 bases; bases outside gene matches: 4. CDR3 size: 16 residues. Germline V gene sequence: CDR1 SGHLS, CDR2 HYDKME. The CDR3 loop reads CASSLRDWGGANTLYF. CDR3 DNA (partial): TGTGCCAGCTCTCTCAGGGACTGGGGGGGCGCGAACACCTTGTAC.

As for this clone: The germline and genes are mouse ones. The CDR3 goes on 1 residue after the read ends, and that part is filled in from the germline J gene. The rearrangement joins TRBV13-1 to TRBJ2-5, with 10 positions matching TRBD2. CDR3 size: 17 residues. Trimming cost V 1 base and J 0 bases; bases outside gene matches: 5. Germline CDR1 is NSHNY and CDR2 is SYGAGN. CDR3 protein: CASSDSGLGFNQDTQYF. CDR3 DNA (partial): TGTGCCAGCAGTGATTCGGGACTGGGGTTTAACCAAGACACCCAGTAC.

As concerns this clone: Mouse germline and gene names are used. The CDR3 goes on 1 residue after the read ends, and that part is filled in from the germline J gene. V and J are TRBV26 and TRBJ1-2; D unclear. Looked up from germline, CDR1 is KGHPV and CDR2 is FQNQEV (reference sequence). V shed 3 bases and J shed 4 bases, with 3 bases lying between them. The CDR3 totals 11 residues. The sequenced CDR3 bases are TGTGCCAGCAGTCTAGGCTCCGACTACACC. Translation gives CASSLGSDYT. The full-length CDR3 reads as CASSLGSDYTF.

This clone was detected once. The genes and germline here are from mouse. The read gets to within 1 residue of the CDR3 end, and the germline J gene fills in the rest. The gene calls are TRBV26 and TRBJ1-5; possible D gene TRBD1, 5 bases. Trimming removed 4 bases at V and 7 bases at J, with 11 bases between. This CDR3 is built from 13 residues. Germline V gene data show CDR1 as KGHPV and CDR2 as FQNQEV (reference sequence). CDR3 DNA (partial): TGTGCCAGCAGTCCGGGACGTCTACAGGCTCCGCTT. It is translated as CASSPGRLQAPL. The whole CDR3 reads CASSPGRLQAPLF.

To note about this clone: All gene names here are mouse names. Read sequence stops 1 residue before the CDR3 end, and the germline J gene provides the missing end. V usage is TRBV26 and J usage is TRBJ1-1; the match to TRBD1 covers 8 bases. The length of the CDR3 is 14 residues. Germline values: CDR1 KGHPV, CDR2 FQNQEV (reference sequence). Unmatched junction bases numbered 5, after V lost 4 bases and J lost 4 bases. The sequenced CDR3 bases are TGTGCCAGCAGTCCTGGACAGGGCGGCACAGAAGTCTTC. Translating it yields CASSPGQGGTEVF. The whole CDR3 sequence is CASSPGQGGTEVFF.

Concerning this clone: Genes here carry mouse names. The CDR3 end falls 1 residue outside the read, so it is completed with the germline J gene. V usage is TRBV16 and J usage is TRBJ2-1; 9 positions match TRBD2. CDR3 size: 14 residues. Per germline, CDR1 SGHSA and CDR2 FRNQAP. Losses at the gene ends were 2 bases for V and 8 bases for J; bases not matched to a gene: 4. CDR3 DNA (partial): TGTGCAAGCAGCTTAAAACTGGGGGGCTCTGAGCAGTTC. Translated: CASSLKLGGSEQF. The entire CDR3 sequence reads CASSLKLGGSEQFF.

In this sample, this clone is medium-sized. Gene names and germline match the mouse. The read falls 1 residue short of the CDR3 end, and the missing part is taken from the germline J gene. The chain links TRBV13-3 to TRBJ2-4, with TRBD1 identical over 8 bases. Trimming cost V 3 bases and J 1 base; bases outside gene matches: 4. Germline assignment: CDR1 NNHDY and CDR2 SYVADS. The CDR3 totals 15 residues. The covered CDR3 bases are TGTGCCAGCAGTGGGACAGGGAAGGGTCAAAACACCTTGTAC. Translation gives CASSGTGKGQNTLY. The whole CDR3 protein is CASSGTGKGQNTLYF.

As for this clone: Here the gene names and germline are mouse. The read ends 1 residue shy of where the CDR3 ends; the end is completed using the germline J gene. The J gene is TRBJ2-2, the V gene TRBV26; tentative D call: TRBD1 (6 bases). The germline CDR1 and CDR2 sequences are KGHPV and FQNQEV (reference sequence). CDR3 length equals 15 residues. Trimming took off 6 bases at V and 0 bases at J, with 11 bases between the two ends. Incomplete CDR3 DNA: TGTGCCAGCAGCCGGGACATCGCAAACACCGGGCAGCTCTAC. Amino acid sequence: CASSRDIANTGQLY. From start to end, the CDR3 is CASSRDIANTGQLYF. Supplemented by reference TRBV26 and TRBJ2-2, the full variable domain reads NSKVIQTPRYLVKGQGQKAKMRCIPEKGHPVVFWYQQNKNNEFKFLINFQNQEVLQQIDMTEKRFSAECPSNSPCSLEIQSSEAGDSALYLCASSRDIANTGQLYFGEGSKLTVL.

Note on this clone: All gene names here are mouse names. The CDR3 is cut off 1 residue early in the read; its end comes from the germline J gene. V is TRBV26 and J is TRBJ2-7; D remains unclear. V gave up 2 bases and J gave up 0 bases, with 8 bases separating them. CDR1 and CDR2 from the germline V gene are KGHPV and FQNQEV (reference sequence). The CDR3 has 14 amino acids. The sequenced part of the CDR3 DNA is TGTGCCAGCAGTCTGCCTTCAAGCTCCTATGAACAGTAC. Its translation: CASSLPSSSYEQY. In full, the CDR3 is CASSLPSSSYEQYF.

Only a few counts were recorded for this clone. The germline and genes are mouse ones. The CDR3 end lies 1 residue beyond the end of the read and is filled in from the germline J gene. The rearrangement uses TRBV12-1 and TRBJ2-7; TRBD1 aligns across 12 bases. V lost 4 bases, J lost 7 bases, and 7 bases stayed unmatched. The CDR3 spans 14 residues. The germline CDR1 and CDR2 sequences are SGHSN and HYEKVE. Here the CDR3 reads CASSPGTGGGEQYF. Incomplete CDR3 DNA: TGTGCCAGCTCCCCGGGGACAGGGGGCGGAGAACAGTAC.

About this clone itself: Gene names are the mouse ones. The CDR3 extends 1 residue past the end of the read, so its final part is completed from the germline J gene. This chain uses TRBV12-1 with TRBJ1-4; D gene unclear. The germline V gene encodes CDR1 SGHSN and CDR2 HYEKVE. Trimming shortened V by 0 bases and J by 5 bases, and 9 bases separated the two germline ends. CDR3 size: 14 residues. The DNA read from the CDR3 is TGTGCCAGCTCTCTCGACGGGGAGAACGAAAGATTATTT. Its translation: CASSLDGENERLF. The full CDR3 protein is CASSLDGENERLFF.